This is a list of T cell receptor beta chains from one sample in a study of cytomegalovirus exposure and HLA in healthy donors. The assay was immunoSEQ multiplex PCR, and TCRdb's table has in-frame clones only and misses some. The sample holds around 170,000 clones, more than 65% seen once. Sequenced input: PBMCs. Receptor source: a man in his forties or fifties in good health and CMV-seropositive. CDR3s include the opening cysteine and the closing phenylalanine or tryptophan. A D gene is named only where the DNA matches it firmly. Rows may omit the clone size; those that give it use once, few, many or a size class.

clone_size,d_call,j_call,v_call,cdr3_aa,cdr3_nt
.,TRBD2,TRBJ2-7,TRBV6-5,CASSPPGGAEQYF,TGTGCCAGCAGCCCTCCCGGGGGGGCCGAGCAGTACTTC
few,.,TRBJ1-2,TRBV6-5,CASSSPTQNYGYTF,TGTGCCAGCAGTTCCCCGACACAAAACTATGGCTACACCTTC
once,.,TRBJ2-7,TRBV6-1,CASSDASPYEQYF,TGTGCCAGCAGTGATGCGTCTCCTTACGAGCAGTACTTC
.,.,TRBJ2-3,TRBV2,CASSEALQGLSGTQYF,TGTGCCAGCAGTGAAGCGCTTCAGGGCCTATCGGGTACGCAGTATTTT
.,TRBD2,TRBJ2-1,TRBV28,CASSLSSLAAYNEQFF,TGTGCCAGCAGTTTATCGTCCCTAGCGGCCTACAATGAGCAGTTCTTC
once,.,TRBJ1-4,TRBV28,CASSTPRGPGEKLFF,TGTGCCAGCAGCACACCGCGGGGGCCAGGGGAAAAACTGTTTTTT
.,TRBD1,TRBJ1-5,TRBV28,CASSDRGFNQPQHF,TGTGCCAGCAGCGACAGGGGTTTCAATCAGCCCCAGCATTTT
.,TRBD1,TRBJ1-1,TRBV18,CASSPLGQGAENTEAFF,TGTGCCAGCTCACCACTGGGCCAGGGGGCAGAGAACACTGAAGCTTTCTTT
.,.,TRBJ2-1,TRBV2,CASSELPPRSSLAEQFF,TGTGCCAGCAGTGAATTACCCCCTCGGTCTAGCCTGGCTGAGCAGTTCTTC
few,TRBD2,TRBJ2-3,TRBV11-1,CASSKGLAALTDTQYF,TGTGCCAGCAGCAAGGGACTAGCGGCTCTCACAGATACGCAGTATTTT
once,.,TRBJ2-1,TRBV29-1,CSAIRGLPKNEQFF,TGCAGCGCTATTCGGGGACTCCCGAAAAATGAGCAGTTCTTC
.,TRBD1,TRBJ2-3,TRBV5-5,CASSLEGTASDTQYF,TGTGCCAGCAGCTTGGAAGGGACAGCTTCAGATACGCAGTATTTT
once,TRBD1,TRBJ1-1,TRBV18,CASSVTGGWDTEAFF,TGTGCCAGCTCAGTGACAGGGGGTTGGGACACTGAAGCTTTCTTT
.,.,TRBJ1-5,TRBV4-3,CASSQDGPGGEVQPQHF,TGCGCCAGCAGCCAAGATGGCCCGGGGGGGGAGGTCCAGCCCCAGCATTTT
.,.,TRBJ1-2,TRBV20-1,CSARQGDGYTF,TGCAGTGCTAGACAGGGTGATGGCTACACCTTC
.,TRBD2,TRBJ2-1,TRBV11-1,CASLGGGSGDEQFF,TGTGCCAGCCTGGGTGGCGGGAGTGGGGATGAGCAGTTCTTC
.,.,TRBJ1-1,TRBV30,CAWTKGLMNTEAFF,TGTGCCTGGACCAAGGGACTGATGAACACTGAAGCTTTCTTT
.,.,TRBJ1-1,TRBV6-5,CASTYRANTEAFF,TGTGCCAGCACCTACAGGGCTAACACTGAAGCTTTCTTT
.,TRBD1,TRBJ2-3,TRBV6-1,CASSAGTALSTDTQYF,TGTGCCAGCAGTGCCGGGACAGCCCTCAGCACAGATACGCAGTATTTT
.,.,TRBJ1-1,TRBV5-4,CASSLKGVPQAFF,TGTGCCAGCAGCTTGAAAGGGGTCCCTCAAGCTTTCTTT
many,.,TRBJ2-7,TRBV4-2,CASSPAAGSGYEQYF,TGTGCCAGCAGCCCTGCCGCCGGGTCAGGGTACGAGCAGTACTTC
few,.,TRBJ2-1,TRBV6-1,CASSAFPGLRSSYNEQFF,TGTGCCAGCAGTGCCTTTCCGGGACTCCGGAGCTCCTACAATGAGCAGTTCTTC
.,TRBD1,TRBJ1-2,TRBV4-1,CASSQDLGQEFLRRGYTF,TGCGCCAGCAGCCAAGATCTAGGACAGGAATTTCTACGCCGAGGCTACACCTTC
.,TRBD1,TRBJ2-7,TRBV27,CASRVGQGSKGHYEQYF,TGTGCCAGCAGGGTGGGACAGGGGAGTAAAGGGCACTACGAGCAGTACTTC
few,TRBD2,TRBJ2-3,TRBV2,CASTRTSGFTDTQYF,TGTGCCAGCACCCGGACTAGCGGATTCACAGATACGCAGTATTTT
.,TRBD2,TRBJ2-1,TRBV7-9,CASSKERGGYNEQFF,TGTGCCAGCAGCAAGGAGCGGGGGGGTTACAATGAGCAGTTCTTC
.,TRBD2,TRBJ2-1,TRBV27,CASRLFQGSGGVYNEQFF,TGTGCCAGCAGACTATTTCAAGGTAGCGGGGGGGTCTACAATGAGCAGTTCTTC
.,TRBD1,TRBJ2-7,TRBV29-1,CSVGGTGGREQYF,TGCAGCGTGGGGGGGACAGGGGGACGCGAGCAGTACTTC
.,TRBD1,TRBJ2-5,TRBV5-4,CASSLTGDQETQYF,TGTGCCAGCAGCTTGACAGGGGACCAAGAGACCCAGTACTTC
.,TRBD1,TRBJ1-1,TRBV28,CASRLTGVTEAFF,TGTGCCAGCAGGTTAACAGGGGTTACTGAAGCTTTCTTT
.,.,TRBJ1-4,TRBV7-2,CASSQVPHSNEKLFF,TGTGCCAGCAGTCAAGTCCCACATTCTAATGAAAAACTGTTTTTT
.,.,TRBJ1-1,TRBV18,CASSPWAAEAFF,TGTGCCAGCTCACCCTGGGCAGCTGAAGCTTTCTTT
.,.,TRBJ2-5,TRBV7-9,CASSLAGLETQYF,TGTGCCAGCAGCTTAGCGGGACTAGAGACCCAGTACTTC
once,.,TRBJ1-2,TRBV28,CASSVSQGNYGYTF,TGTGCCAGCAGTGTCTCACAGGGTAACTATGGCTACACCTTC
.,.,TRBJ1-2,TRBV28,CASSIGAVGDGYTF,TGTGCCAGCAGTATAGGGGCCGTAGGGGATGGCTACACCTTC
.,.,TRBJ1-1,TRBV18,CASSPTGQNTEAFF,TGTGCCAGCTCACCGACGGGACAGAACACTGAAGCTTTCTTT
once,TRBD2,TRBJ2-2,TRBV4-1,CASSPSGTNTGELFF,TGCGCCAGCAGCCCCAGCGGGACTAACACCGGGGAGCTGTTTTTT
.,TRBD1,TRBJ2-7,TRBV7-9,CASSFAIGQDEQYF,TGTGCCAGCAGCTTCGCTATTGGACAGGACGAGCAGTACTTC
.,TRBD2,TRBJ2-1,TRBV4-2,CASSQAQGTSDNEQFF,TGTGCCAGCAGCCAAGCCCAGGGGACTAGCGACAATGAGCAGTTCTTC
.,TRBD2,TRBJ2-3,TRBV28,CASKSGISTDTQYF,TGTGCCAGTAAAAGCGGGATTAGCACAGATACGCAGTATTTT
few,TRBD2,TRBJ2-2,TRBV11-2,CASSFHSGRALGELFF,TGTGCCAGCAGCTTCCATAGCGGGAGGGCCCTCGGGGAGCTGTTTTTT
.,TRBD1,TRBJ2-7,TRBV27,CASNPGTGVGEQYF,TGTGCCAGCAACCCCGGGACAGGGGTGGGCGAGCAGTACTTC
.,.,TRBJ2-1,TRBV27,CASSSGLSNEQFF,TGTGCCAGCAGTAGTGGACTAAGCAATGAGCAGTTCTTC
.,.,TRBJ2-7,TRBV11-2,CASSSQTPGEQYF,TGTGCCAGCAGCTCGCAGACTCCTGGGGAGCAGTACTTC
.,TRBD1,TRBJ1-5,TRBV6-6,CASSPPDRGSNQPQHF,TGTGCCAGCAGTCCTCCGGACAGGGGAAGCAATCAGCCCCAGCATTTT
.,TRBD2,TRBJ2-2,TRBV11-2,CASSFSGLAGGNTGELFF,TGTGCCAGCAGCTTCTCCGGACTAGCGGGAGGCAACACCGGGGAGCTGTTTTTT
.,.,TRBJ1-2,TRBV2,CASSTVPGDGYTF,TGTGCCAGCAGTACGGTCCCGGGGGACGGCTACACCTTC
.,TRBD1,TRBJ2-1,TRBV6-6,CASRKDRGLNEQFF,TGTGCCAGCAGGAAGGACAGGGGGCTAAATGAGCAGTTCTTC
few,.,TRBJ2-7,TRBV5-1,CASSFGPNSYEQYF,TGCGCCAGCAGCTTTGGGCCGAACTCCTACGAGCAGTACTTC
.,.,TRBJ2-1,TRBV30,CAWRRIDEQFF,TGTGCCTGGAGGAGGATCGATGAGCAGTTCTTC
few,.,TRBJ2-1,TRBV11-2,CASSLELPGQIYNEQFF,TGTGCCAGCAGCTTAGAATTGCCTGGACAGATATACAATGAGCAGTTCTTC
.,TRBD1,TRBJ2-7,TRBV28,CASSSPGQGYEQYF,TGTGCCAGCAGCTCCCCGGGACAGGGATACGAGCAGTACTTC
.,.,TRBJ1-1,TRBV6-6,CASRNPSGGNTEAFF,TGTGCCAGCAGGAACCCGTCTGGAGGGAACACTGAAGCTTTCTTT
.,.,TRBJ1-1,TRBV6-1,CASSEISGLTEAFF,TGTGCCAGCAGTGAAATCTCGGGGTTAACTGAAGCTTTCTTT